The 11 T cell receptor beta chains presented below share a single source sample, sequenced in a study of OX40 agonist ivuxolimab in advanced cancers. The repertoire was sequenced with immunoSEQ multiplex PCR; TCRdb's copy has only in-frame clones and lacks some. Of about 40,000 clones detected, approximately 90% appear once; the ten largest clones hold around a quarter. The sample consisted of CD4+ or CD8+ T cells sorted from blood, taken in a trial of the OX40 agonist ivuxolimab. The receptors derive from an adult with an advanced solid tumor such as melanoma, head and neck, liver or kidney cancer.

The J gene is TRBJ2-1, the V gene TRBV30; TRBD2 matches at 8 bases. The V segment lost 5 bases and the J segment 3 bases; nucleotides outside the gene matches: 6. Germline V gene sequence: CDR1 GTSNPN, CDR2 SVGIG (reference sequence). The CDR3 loop spans 14 amino acids. CDR3 amino acids: CAWVPGLDYNEQFF. Here the CDR3 DNA reads TGTGCCTGGGTACCGGGACTAGACTACAATGAGCAGTTCTTC. The complete variable domain, with remaining parts taken from reference TRBV30 and TRBJ2-1, reads SQTIHQWPATLVQPVGSPLSLECTVEGTSNPNLYWYRQAAGRGLQLLFYSVGIGQISSEVPQNLSASRPQDRQFILSSKKLLLSDSGFYLCAWVPGLDYNEQFFGPGTRLTVL.

This clone was picked up a small number of times. The genes are TRBV5-6 and TRBJ1-2; 7 nucleotides align to TRBD1. Trimming removed 6 bases from V and 4 bases from J; junction bases left unmatched: 18. Germline CDR1 SGHDT, CDR2 YYEEEE. The CDR3 spans 17 residues. The CDR3 is CASTSFRYDRAVYGYTF. CDR3 DNA: TGTGCCAGCACCTCCTTCCGTTACGACAGGGCCGTCTATGGCTACACCTTC.

The chain recombines TRBV7-3 with TRBJ2-2, with D maybe TRBD2 (5 bases). Trimming shortened V by 2 bases and J by 5 bases, and 6 bases separated the two germline ends. CDR3 length: 13 residues. CDR1 is SGHTA, CDR2 FQGTGA, per germline. CDR3 loop: CASSLLATGELFF. As DNA, the CDR3 is TGTGCCAGCAGCTTACTAGCTACCGGGGAGCTGTTTTTT.

This chain connects TRBV30 to TRBJ2-7; D is perhaps TRBD1 (5 bases). The CDR3 length is 15 residues. Trimming shortened V by 0 bases and J by 2 bases, and 14 bases separated the two germline ends. Germline V lookup: CDR1 GTSNPN, CDR2 SVGIG (reference sequence). CDR3 region: CAWSVGRTPPYEQYF. CDR3 nucleotide sequence: TGTGCCTGGAGTGTCGGTCGGACACCCCCCTACGAGCAGTACTTC.

Only a few counts were recorded for this clone. The chain joins TRBV6-5 to TRBJ2-3; D remains ambiguous. CDR3 size: 13 residues. Trimming left V 2 bases short and J 4 bases short, with 7 bases between. Per germline, CDR1 MNHEY and CDR2 SVGAGI. The CDR3 sequence is CASSYVGADTQYF. The CDR3 bases are TGTGCCAGCAGTTACGTTGGGGCAGATACGCAGTATTTT.

V gene TRBV15 combines with J gene TRBJ2-3; maybe TRBD1 (5 bases). The CDR3 sequence is 14 residues long. Trimming removed 7 bases from V and 5 bases from J, with 16 bases in between. CDR1 LNHNV and CDR2 YYDKDF come from the germline V gene (reference sequence). Written as DNA, the CDR3 is TGTGCCACCACCAACGGAGTTGACAGAGATACGCAGTATTTT. It translates to CATTNGVDRDTQYF.

This chain joins TRBV21-1 and TRBJ2-1; the table's D call TRBD2 went unverified against the DNA. TRBV21-1 is listed as a pseudogene. The CDR3 contains 15 residues. CDR3 in amino acids: CASSKVSGRVNEQFF. In DNA form, the CDR3 reads TGTGCCAGCAGCAAAGTGAGCGGGAGGGTCAATGAGCAGTTCTTC.

The V gene is TRBV5-1, the J gene TRBJ2-1; perhaps TRBD2 as D (5 bases). V lost 2 bases, J lost 0 bases, and 15 bases lay in between. CDR3 length: 17 amino acids. Germline-derived CDR1 and CDR2 are SGHRS and YFSETQ. The CDR3 loop reads CASSLRTPLSSYNEQFF. CDR3 DNA sequence: TGCGCCAGCAGCTTAAGGACTCCGTTGAGCTCCTACAATGAGCAGTTCTTC. Drawing the rest from reference TRBV5-1 and TRBJ2-1, the complete variable domain is KAGVTQTPRYLIKTRGQQVTLSCSPISGHRSVSWYQQTPGQGLQFLFEYFSETQRNKGNFPGRFSGRQFSNSRSEMNVSTLELGDSALYLCASSLRTPLSSYNEQFFGPGTRLTVL.

This chain uses TRBV9 with TRBJ2-7; the match to TRBD1 covers 9 bases. Trimming took 0 bases from V and 2 from J; bases not matched to a gene: 3. CDR1 is SGDLS, CDR2 YYNGEE, per germline. This CDR3 is built from 15 residues. CDR3 coding DNA: TGTGCCAGCAGCGTAGGACAGGGGGGCGCCTACGAGCAGTACTTC. This encodes CASSVGQGGAYEQYF.

The rearrangement joins TRBV6-5 to TRBJ1-5; D remains unclear. CDR1 and CDR2 from the germline V gene are MNHEY and SVGAGI. This CDR3 is 13 amino acids long. The germline V and J ends were trimmed by 8 bases and 1 base, with 9 bases remaining between them. The CDR3 region has the DNA TGTGCCAGCGGGGTCGGGAGCAATCAGCCCCAGCATTTT. Protein: CASGVGSNQPQHF.

This clone was counted between two and nine times. This chain joins TRBV6-1 and TRBJ2-5; D is possibly TRBD1 or TRBD2 (5 bases each). This CDR3 is 15 amino acids long. Deletions cut 0 bases from V and 5 bases from J, with 13 bases between. The germline V gene has CDR1 MNHNS and CDR2 SASEGT. DNA for the CDR3: TGTGCCAGCAGTGAAGCGCGAGAGGGGTGGGAGACCCAGTACTTC. Translation gives CASSEAREGWETQYF.